The clone carrying this T cell receptor beta chain was recorded only once. These data belong to a study of blood T cell repertoires in COVID-19. Study summary: COVID-19 samples collected from the United States, Italy and Spain covered acute and convalescent phases. Sample material is recorded as cDNA or gDNA derived from T cells, B-cell-depleted T cells, or PBMCs.

Repertoires were generated with immunoSEQ multiplex PCR, while TCRdb's copy carries only in-frame clones and drops some. The data contain 200,000 to 250,000 clones, 70% to 90% of them singletons. The CDR3 is made up of 16 amino acids. Germline CDR1 LNHDA, CDR2 SQIVND (reference sequence). Germline trimming cut 1 base from V and 2 bases from J; bases unmatched to any gene: 8. The clonotype was recovered from a woman aged 18-29 years who had recovered from COVID-19. The chain joins TRBV19 to TRBJ2-7; the match to TRBD2 covers 7 bases. The sequenced sample was peripheral blood. CDR3 coding DNA: TGTGCCAGTAGTATAGCGGGCGGGAGTGGGGCCTACGAGCAGTACTTC. As protein: CASSIAGGSGAYEQYF.